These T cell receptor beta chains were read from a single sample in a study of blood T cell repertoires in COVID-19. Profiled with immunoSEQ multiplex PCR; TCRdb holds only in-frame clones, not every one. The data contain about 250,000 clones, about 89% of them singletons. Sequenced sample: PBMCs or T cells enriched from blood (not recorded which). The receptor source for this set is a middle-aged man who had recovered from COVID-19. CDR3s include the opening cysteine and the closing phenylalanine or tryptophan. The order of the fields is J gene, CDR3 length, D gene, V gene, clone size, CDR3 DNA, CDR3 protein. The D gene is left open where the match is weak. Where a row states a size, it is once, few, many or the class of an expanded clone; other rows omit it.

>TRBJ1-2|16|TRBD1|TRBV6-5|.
TGTGCCAGCAGTTACTCCTCAGGGGGAACCACGAATGGCTACACCTTC
CASSYSSGGTTNGYTF
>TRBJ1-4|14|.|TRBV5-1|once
TGCGCCAGCAGCTTGGGGAGGGCCGACGAAAAACTGTTTTTT
CASSLGRADEKLFF
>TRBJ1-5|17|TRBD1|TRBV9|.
TGTGCCAGCAGCCCATCCGGGACAGGGGGCCTAGGGCAGCCCCAGCATTTT
CASSPSGTGGLGQPQHF
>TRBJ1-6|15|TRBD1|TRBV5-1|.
TGCGCCAGTACCATTGGACAGGGGGCCGGTTCACCCCTCCACTTT
CASTIGQGAGSPLHF
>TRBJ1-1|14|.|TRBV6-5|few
TGTGCCAGCAGCACAGGGACTATGAACACTGAAGCTTTCTTT
CASSTGTMNTEAFF
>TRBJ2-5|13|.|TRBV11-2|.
TGTGCCAGCAGCTTAGGAGTACAAGAGGCCCAGTACTTC
CASSLGVQEAQYF
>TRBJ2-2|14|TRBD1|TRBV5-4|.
TGTGCCAGCAGCAGCCCCGACAGGGGTGGGGAGCTGTTTTTT
CASSSPDRGGELFF
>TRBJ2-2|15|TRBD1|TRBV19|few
TGTGCCAGCCAGACGGACAGGGTCCGGACCGGGGAGCTGTTTTTT
CASQTDRVRTGELFF
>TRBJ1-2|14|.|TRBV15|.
TGTGCCACCCAGGTGGGGAGAACTTCTTATGGCTACACCTTC
CATQVGRTSYGYTF
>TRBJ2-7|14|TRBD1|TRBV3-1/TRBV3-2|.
TGTGCCAGCAGCCAGAGGGACAGCCACTACGAGCAGTACTTC
CASSQRDSHYEQYF
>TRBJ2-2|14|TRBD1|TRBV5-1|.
TGCGCCACTTCGACAGGGTTGGGCACCGGGGAGCTGTTTTTT
CATSTGLGTGELFF
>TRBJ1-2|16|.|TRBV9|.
TGTGCCAGCAGCGGACCACAGGGAAGGGTTCGCTATGGCTACACCTTC
CASSGPQGRVRYGYTF
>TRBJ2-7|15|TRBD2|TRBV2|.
TGTGCCAGCAGCCAGACTAGCGGGGGCTCCTACGAGCAGTACTTC
CASSQTSGGSYEQYF
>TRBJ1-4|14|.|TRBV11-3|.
TGTGCCAGCAGCTTTCGGGGAGGAGGTGAAAAACTGTTTTTT
CASSFRGGGEKLFF
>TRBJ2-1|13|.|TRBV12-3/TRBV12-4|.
TGTGCCAGCAGTTTATCTAGTAGCAATGAGCAGTTCTTC
CASSLSSSNEQFF
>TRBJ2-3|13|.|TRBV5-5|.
TGTGCCAGCAGCTTGGCCCACACAGATACGCAGTATTTT
CASSLAHTDTQYF
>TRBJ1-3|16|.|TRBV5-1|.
TGCGCCAGCAGCTCTCAGGGGCCAGCCTCTGGAAACACCATATATTTT
CASSSQGPASGNTIYF
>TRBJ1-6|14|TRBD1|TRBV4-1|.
TGCGCCAGCAGCGGGGACAGTTATAATTCACCCCTCCACTTT
CASSGDSYNSPLHF
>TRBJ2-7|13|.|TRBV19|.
TGTGCCACCTATGGTCTTTTCTCCTACGAGCAGTACTTC
CATYGLFSYEQYF
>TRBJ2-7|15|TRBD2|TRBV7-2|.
TGTGCCAGCAGGACTACCGTCGGGAGGGCCGGGGAGCAGTACTTC
CASRTTVGRAGEQYF
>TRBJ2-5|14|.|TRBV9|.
TGTGCCAGCAGCGTAACAGGGCGAGGAGAGACCCAGTACTTC
CASSVTGRGETQYF
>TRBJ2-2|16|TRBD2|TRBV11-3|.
TGTGCCAGCAGCCCTGGACTAGCGGTGAACACCGGGGAGCTGTTTTTT
CASSPGLAVNTGELFF
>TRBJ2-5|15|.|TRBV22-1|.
TGTCCTGGGAGCGCACGTTGGTCAAGAGAAGAGACCCAGTACTTC
CPGSARWSREETQYF
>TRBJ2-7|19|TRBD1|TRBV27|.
TGTGCCAGCAGTTTATCGACCCCCCCCGACAGGGGGAACCTCTACGAGCAGTACTTC
CASSLSTPPDRGNLYEQYF
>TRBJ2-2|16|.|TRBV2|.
TGTGCCAGCAGTGAACGGAGCGGAGTAGGCACCGGGGAGCTGTTTTTT
CASSERSGVGTGELFF
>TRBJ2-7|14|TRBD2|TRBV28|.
TGTGCCAGCAGTAGGGGCGGGAGGGAGAACGAGCAGTACTTC
CASSRGGRENEQYF
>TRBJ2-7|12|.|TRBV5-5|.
TGTGCCAGCAGCCGACAGTTTAACGAGCAGTACTTC
CASSRQFNEQYF
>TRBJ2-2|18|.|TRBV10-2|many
TGCGCCAGCAGTGAGCCAATACAGGGAGTAGACTTCACCGGGGAGCTGTTTTTT
CASSEPIQGVDFTGELFF
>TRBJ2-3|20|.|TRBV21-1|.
TGTGCCAGCAGCACATCCCGGGACCGGGACAGCCAAAATAGCACAGATACGCAGTATTTT
CASSTSRDRDSQNSTDTQYF
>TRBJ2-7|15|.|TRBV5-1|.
TGCGCCAGCAGCCCCCTCTTGGAGCCCGAAAGCGAGCAGTACTTC
CASSPLLEPESEQYF
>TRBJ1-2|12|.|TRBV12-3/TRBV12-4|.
TGTGCCAGCAGCCCCACGGCGGTTTTCTACACCTTC
CASSPTAVFYTF
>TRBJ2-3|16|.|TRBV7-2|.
TGTGCCAGCAGCTTAGTTGGTCCGGGGAGCACAGATACGCAGTATTTT
CASSLVGPGSTDTQYF
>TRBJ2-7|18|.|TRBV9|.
TGTGCCAGCAGCCCACAAAGGGGTCGGGGGACTCGCTCCTACGAGCAGTACTTC
CASSPQRGRGTRSYEQYF
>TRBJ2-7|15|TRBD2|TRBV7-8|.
TGTGCCAGCAGCGGTCTAGCGGGGGAAACCTACGAGCAGTACTTC
CASSGLAGETYEQYF
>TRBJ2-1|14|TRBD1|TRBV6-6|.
TGTGCCAGCAGGCGACAGGGGACGGAAAATGAGCAGTTCTTC
CASRRQGTENEQFF
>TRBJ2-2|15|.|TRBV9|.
TGTGCCAGCAGGGAGACAGGACCAAACACCGGGGAGCTGTTTTTT
CASRETGPNTGELFF
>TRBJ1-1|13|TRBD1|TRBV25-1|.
TGTGCCAGCAGTGAGGGACAGCGGTATGAAGCTTTCTTT
CASSEGQRYEAFF
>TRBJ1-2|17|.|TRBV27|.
TGTGCCAGCAGTTTGGGCGGGGCAGCGGAGATCAGCTATGGCTACACCTTC
CASSLGGAAEISYGYTF
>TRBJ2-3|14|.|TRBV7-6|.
TGTGCCAGCAGCCCTAGGGGGGGCTCAGATACGCAGTATTTT
CASSPRGGSDTQYF
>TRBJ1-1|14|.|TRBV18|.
TGTGCCAGCTCACCACAAGGGGGGAACACTGAAGCTTTCTTT
CASSPQGGNTEAFF
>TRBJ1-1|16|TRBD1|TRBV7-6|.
TGTGCCAGCAGCTTGAAGGATTGGGCAGGGGGCACTGAAGCTTTCTTT
CASSLKDWAGGTEAFF
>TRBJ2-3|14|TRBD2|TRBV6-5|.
TGTGCCAGCCAAGCGGGGGACCACTCAGATACGCAGTATTTT
CASQAGDHSDTQYF
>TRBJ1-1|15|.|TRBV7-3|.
TGTGCCAGCAGCTTATATGCAGGGAAAAGCACTGAAGCTTTCTTT
CASSLYAGKSTEAFF
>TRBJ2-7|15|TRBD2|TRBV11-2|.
TGTGCCAGCAGCTTACGGCGGGGGGAAACCTACGAGCAGTACTTC
CASSLRRGETYEQYF
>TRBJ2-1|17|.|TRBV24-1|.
TGTGCCACCAGTGACCCCGATAGCGGTAGCTCCTACAATGAGCAGTTCTTC
CATSDPDSGSSYNEQFF
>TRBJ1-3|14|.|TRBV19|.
TGTGCCAGTAACCAGGGCCCCTCTGGAAACACCATATATTTT
CASNQGPSGNTIYF
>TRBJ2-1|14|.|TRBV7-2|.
TGTGCCAGCAGCTTAGCTTTTCCAGGGGCTGAGCAGTTCTTC
CASSLAFPGAEQFF
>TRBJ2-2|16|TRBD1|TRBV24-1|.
TGTGCCACCAGTGAAACCGGGACAGGGAGGACCGGGGAGCTGTTTTTT
CATSETGTGRTGELFF
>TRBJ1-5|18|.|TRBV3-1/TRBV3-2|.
TGTGCCAGCAGCCCGGACAGCCTGGGGGCGTTTAGCAATCAGCCCCAGCATTTT
CASSPDSLGAFSNQPQHF
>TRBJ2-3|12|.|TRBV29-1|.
TGCAGCGGCACGGTTGAGACAGATACGCAGTATTTT
CSGTVETDTQYF
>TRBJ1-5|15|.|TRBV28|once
TGTGCCAGCAGTCCCATGGGCCTCGGCAATCAGCCCCAGCATTTT
CASSPMGLGNQPQHF
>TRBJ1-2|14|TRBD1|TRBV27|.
TGTGCCAGCAAACCGGGACAGAGTCTCATCGGCTACACCTTC
CASKPGQSLIGYTF
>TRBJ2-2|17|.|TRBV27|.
TGTGCCAGCAGTTTTGCAAAAGTGGCGGGGATCACCGGGGAGCTGTTTTTT
CASSFAKVAGITGELFF